One and the same sample provided the 11 T cell receptor beta chains below, sequenced in a study of long-term antiretroviral therapy in people with HIV. Researchers report immunoSEQ v3.0 was run at survey level. TCRdb's copy holds only in-frame clones and misses some; the assay was immunoSEQ multiplex PCR. The table includes about 25,000 clones, about 85% detected once. The material was unsorted PBMCs, obtained 1.9 years after starting antiretroviral therapy. The source is a woman aged 30 to 39 with HIV.

This chain connects TRBV19 to TRBJ2-7, with D perhaps matching TRBD1 (5 bases). CDR1 is LNHDA, CDR2 SQIVND, per germline (reference sequence). Trimming left V 4 bases short and J 5 bases short, with 27 bases between. The CDR3 contains 18 residues. The CDR3 sequence: CASSTTSSLAGRIHEQYF. The CDR3 bases are TGTGCCAGTAGTACCACCTCATCACTGGCAGGGCGAATCCACGAGCAGTACTTC.

The sample holds a few counts of this clone. The CDR3 bases are TGCGCCAGCAGCTGGCTGGGGGTAGCGCCAGATACGCAGTATTTT. Translated, it gives CASSWLGVAPDTQYF. The rearrangement links TRBV5-1 to TRBJ2-3; TRBD1 or TRBD2 may be the D gene (5 bases each). Per the germline V gene, CDR1 is SGHRS and CDR2 is YFSETQ. The CDR3 has 15 residues. The V end was cut by 3 bases, the J end by 4 bases, with 15 bases between.

The chain joins TRBV12-5 to TRBJ1-2; D remains unclear. Trimming cost V 0 bases and J 4 bases, with 12 bases left between them. Germline assignment: CDR1 LGHNT and CDR2 FRNRAP. CDR3 length equals 15 residues. The CDR3 loop reads CASGLVIGESYGYTF. The CDR3 coding sequence is TGTGCTAGTGGTTTGGTAATCGGTGAGAGCTATGGCTACACCTTC.

The chain is built from TRBV11-2 and TRBJ2-1; 7 positions agree with TRBD2. CDR1 and CDR2 (germline): SGHAT, FQNNGV. V dropped 5 bases and J dropped 0; count of bases not matched to a gene: 10. The CDR3 has 17 amino acids. The CDR3 loop reads CASSPSPPGGSYNEQFF. DNA for the CDR3: TGTGCCAGCAGCCCCTCACCCCCGGGGGGCTCCTACAATGAGCAGTTCTTC.

In its sample, this clone was seen a few times. The chain employs TRBV6-5 and TRBJ2-1; D may be TRBD2 (6 bases). This CDR3 is built from 14 residues. Germline V gene lookup returns CDR1 MNHEY and CDR2 SVGAGI. The ends were cut back, 2 bases at V and 7 bases at J, with 12 bases in the middle. CDR3 sequence reads: CASSYAAGPNEQFF. CDR3 nucleotide sequence: TGTGCCAGCAGTTACGCGGCGGGGCCGAATGAGCAGTTCTTC.

V and J are TRBV27 and TRBJ2-1; possibly TRBD1 for D (6 bases). This CDR3 has 16 amino acids. V was trimmed by 4 bases and J by 1 base, leaving 14 bases between them. Germline CDR1 is MNHEY and CDR2 is SMNVEV (reference sequence). The CDR3 loop is CASSSPLGASYNEQFF. The CDR3 DNA reads TGTGCCAGCAGTTCCCCGTTGGGGGCTTCCTACAATGAGCAGTTCTTC.

This clone was picked up one time. The genes are TRBV10-2 and TRBJ2-7; D possibly corresponds to TRBD1 (6 bases). V lost 6 bases to trimming and J lost 2 bases, with 11 bases between them. CDR1 is WSHSY and CDR2 is SAAADI in the germline V gene. The length of the CDR3 is 13 residues. CDR3 nucleotide sequence: TGCGCCAGCAGCCTAGGACAGACCTACGAGCAGTACGTC. It translates to CASSLGQTYEQYV.

The chain carries TRBV19 and TRBJ2-1; TRBD1 agrees at 9 bases. CDR1 LNHDA and CDR2 SQIVND come from the germline V gene (reference sequence). The CDR3 is made up of 14 amino acids. J was trimmed by 8 bases and V by 10 bases; bases with no gene match: 12. The chain's CDR3 is CATLMTGGGDEQFF. The CDR3 DNA is TGTGCCACTTTGATGACAGGGGGTGGCGATGAGCAGTTCTTC.

This clone appeared a single time. At the DNA level, this CDR3 is encoded by other sequences in the same sample as well. CDR3 in amino acids: CASTGNDYGYTF. CDR3 nucleotides: TGTGCCAGCACAGGCAACGATTATGGCTACACCTTC. The chain recombines TRBV7-8 with TRBJ1-2; D remains unclear. Between the trimmed V and J ends, which lost 7 bases and 5 bases, there was a span of 11 bases. The germline V gene encodes CDR1 SGHVS and CDR2 FQNEAQ. The CDR3 is made up of 12 amino acids.

V usage is TRBV18 and J usage is TRBJ1-2; maybe TRBD1 (5 bases). This CDR3 region has 17 residues. The V end was cut by 0 bases, the J end by 6 bases, with 20 bases between. Germline V gene sequence: CDR1 KGHSH, CDR2 LQKENI. CDR3 region: CASSPPVTDSLRNGYTF. The CDR3 DNA sequence: TGTGCCAGCTCACCACCGGTGACAGACTCCCTACGAAATGGCTACACCTTC.

The chain joins TRBV2 to TRBJ2-7; no clear D. From germline, CDR1 is SNHLY and CDR2 FYNNEI. Trimming stripped 0 bases from V and 6 bases from J, with 9 bases between. The CDR3 runs to 13 residues. The CDR3 nucleotides read TGTGCCAGCAGTGAAGCGCGAAATCTCGAGCAGTACGTC. The encoded protein is CASSEARNLEQYV.